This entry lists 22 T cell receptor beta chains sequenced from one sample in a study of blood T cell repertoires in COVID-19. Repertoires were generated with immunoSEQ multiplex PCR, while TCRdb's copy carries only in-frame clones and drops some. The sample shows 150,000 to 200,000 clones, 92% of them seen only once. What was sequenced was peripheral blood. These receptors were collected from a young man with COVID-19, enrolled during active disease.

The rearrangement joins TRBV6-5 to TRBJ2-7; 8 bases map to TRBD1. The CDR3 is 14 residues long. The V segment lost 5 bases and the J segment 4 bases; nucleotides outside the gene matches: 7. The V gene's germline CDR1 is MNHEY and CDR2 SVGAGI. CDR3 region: CASSLTGGIYEQYF. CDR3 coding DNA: TGTGCCAGCAGTCTTACAGGGGGGATATACGAGCAGTACTTC.

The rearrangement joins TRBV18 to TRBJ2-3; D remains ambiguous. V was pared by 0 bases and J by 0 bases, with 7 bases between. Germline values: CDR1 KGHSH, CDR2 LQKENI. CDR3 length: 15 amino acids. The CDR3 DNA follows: TGTGCCAGCTCACCACCTATCACTAGCACAGATACGCAGTATTTT. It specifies CASSPPITSTDTQYF.

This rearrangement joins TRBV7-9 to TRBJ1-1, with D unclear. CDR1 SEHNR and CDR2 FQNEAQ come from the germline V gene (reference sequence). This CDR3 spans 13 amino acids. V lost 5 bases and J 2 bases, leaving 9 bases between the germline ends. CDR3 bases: TGTGCCAGCAGCGCTTCAGGTAACACTGAAGCTTTCTTT. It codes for CASSASGNTEAFF.

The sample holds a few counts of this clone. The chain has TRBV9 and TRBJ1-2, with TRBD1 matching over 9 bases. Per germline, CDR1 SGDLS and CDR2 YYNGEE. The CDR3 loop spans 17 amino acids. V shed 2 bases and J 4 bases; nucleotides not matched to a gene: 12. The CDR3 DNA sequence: TGTGCCAGCAGCGTCTCCGGGACAGGGTTTTATAGCTATGGCTACACCTTC. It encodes CASSVSGTGFYSYGYTF.

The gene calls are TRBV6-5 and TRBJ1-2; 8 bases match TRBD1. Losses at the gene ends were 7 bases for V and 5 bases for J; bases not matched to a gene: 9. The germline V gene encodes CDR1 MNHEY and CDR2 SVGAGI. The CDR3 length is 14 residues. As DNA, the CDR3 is TGTGCCAGCACCCAACAGGGGGGACGGTATGGCTACACCTTC. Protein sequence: CASTQQGGRYGYTF.

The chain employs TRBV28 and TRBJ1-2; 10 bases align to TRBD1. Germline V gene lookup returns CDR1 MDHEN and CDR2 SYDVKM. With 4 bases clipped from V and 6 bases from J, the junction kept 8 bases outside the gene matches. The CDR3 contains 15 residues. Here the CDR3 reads CASSSPDRGFDGYTF. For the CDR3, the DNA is TGTGCCAGCAGTTCCCCGGACAGGGGGTTTGATGGCTACACCTTC.

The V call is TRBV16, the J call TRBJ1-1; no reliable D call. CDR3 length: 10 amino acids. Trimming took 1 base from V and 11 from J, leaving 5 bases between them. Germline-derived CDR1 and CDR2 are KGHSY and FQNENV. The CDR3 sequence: CASSQFTAFF. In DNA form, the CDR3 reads TGTGCCAGCAGCCAATTTACTGCTTTCTTT.

This CDR3 reads CASSGSTLYNEQFF. CDR3 nucleotide sequence: TGTGCCAGCAGCGGGAGTACCCTTTACAATGAGCAGTTCTTC. V usage is TRBV6-4 and J usage is TRBJ2-1; possible D gene TRBD2, 6 bases. CDR1 and CDR2 from the germline V gene are MRHNA and SNTAGT. Trimming cost V 6 bases and J 4 bases, with 13 bases left between them. The CDR3 is made up of 14 amino acids.

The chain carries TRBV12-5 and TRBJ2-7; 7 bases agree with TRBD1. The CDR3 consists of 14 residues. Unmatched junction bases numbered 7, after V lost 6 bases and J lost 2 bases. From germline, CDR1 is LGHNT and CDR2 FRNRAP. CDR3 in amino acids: CASGKGAITYEQYF. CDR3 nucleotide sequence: TGTGCTAGTGGCAAGGGGGCTATCACCTACGAGCAGTACTTC.

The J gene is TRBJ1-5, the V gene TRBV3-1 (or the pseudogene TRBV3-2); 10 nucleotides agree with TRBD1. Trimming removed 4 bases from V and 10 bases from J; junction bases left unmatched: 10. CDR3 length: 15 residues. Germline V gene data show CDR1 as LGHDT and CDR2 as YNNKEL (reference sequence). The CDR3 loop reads CASSPTGGSGVPQHF. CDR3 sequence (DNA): TGTGCCAGCAGCCCGACAGGGGGCTCGGGGGTTCCCCAGCATTTT.

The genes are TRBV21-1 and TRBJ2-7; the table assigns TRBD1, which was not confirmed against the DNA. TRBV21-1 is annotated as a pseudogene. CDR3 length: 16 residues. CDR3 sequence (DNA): TGTGCCAGCAGCTCCCCAGAGGGACAGGGAGCCTACGAGCAGTACTTC. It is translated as CASSSPEGQGAYEQYF.

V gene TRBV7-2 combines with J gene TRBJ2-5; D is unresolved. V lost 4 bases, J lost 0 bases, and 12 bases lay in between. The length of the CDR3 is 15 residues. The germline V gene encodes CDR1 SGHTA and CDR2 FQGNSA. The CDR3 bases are TGTGCCAGCAGCTCCCACCGAGTGGACCAAGAGACCCAGTACTTC. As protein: CASSSHRVDQETQYF. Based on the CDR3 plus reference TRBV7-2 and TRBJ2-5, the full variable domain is GAGVSQSPSNKVTEKGKDVELRCDPISGHTALYWYRQSLGQGLEFLIYFQGNSAPDKSGLPSDRFSAERTGGSVSTLTIQRTQQEDSAVYLCASSSHRVDQETQYFGPGTRLLVL.

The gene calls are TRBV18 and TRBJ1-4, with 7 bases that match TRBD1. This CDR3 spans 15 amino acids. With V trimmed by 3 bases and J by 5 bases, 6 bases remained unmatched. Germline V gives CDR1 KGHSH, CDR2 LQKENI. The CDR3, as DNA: TGTGCCAGCTCACCCTTCGACAGGGAGAATGAAAAACTGTTTTTT. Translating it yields CASSPFDRENEKLFF.

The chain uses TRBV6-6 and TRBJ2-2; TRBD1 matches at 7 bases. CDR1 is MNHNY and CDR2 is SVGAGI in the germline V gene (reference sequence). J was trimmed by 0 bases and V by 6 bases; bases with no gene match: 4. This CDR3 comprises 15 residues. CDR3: CASSRDSPNTGELFF. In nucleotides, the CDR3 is TGTGCCAGCAGCCGGGACAGCCCGAACACCGGGGAGCTGTTTTTT.

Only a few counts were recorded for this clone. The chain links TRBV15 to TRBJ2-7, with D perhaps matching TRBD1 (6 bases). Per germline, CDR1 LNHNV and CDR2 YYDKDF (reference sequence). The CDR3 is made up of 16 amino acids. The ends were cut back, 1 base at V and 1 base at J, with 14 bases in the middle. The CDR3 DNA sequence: TGTGCCACCAGCAGAGCCTGGGGCAGGGGATCCTACGAGCAGTACTTC. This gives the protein CATSRAWGRGSYEQYF.

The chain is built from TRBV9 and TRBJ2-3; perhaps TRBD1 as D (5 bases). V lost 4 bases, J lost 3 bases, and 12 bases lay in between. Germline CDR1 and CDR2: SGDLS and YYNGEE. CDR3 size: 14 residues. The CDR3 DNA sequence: TGTGCCAGCAGCCCAGGGCAGCCGACAGATACGCAGTATTTT. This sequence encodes CASSPGQPTDTQYF.

CDR3 DNA: TGTGCCAGCGACAGGGCAGGGAACTATGGCTACACCTTC. It specifies CASDRAGNYGYTF. This chain uses TRBV2 with TRBJ1-2; 7 bases are shared with TRBD1. With 8 bases clipped from V and 2 bases from J, the junction kept 5 bases outside the gene matches. Germline CDR1 and CDR2: SNHLY and FYNNEI. The CDR3 totals 13 residues.

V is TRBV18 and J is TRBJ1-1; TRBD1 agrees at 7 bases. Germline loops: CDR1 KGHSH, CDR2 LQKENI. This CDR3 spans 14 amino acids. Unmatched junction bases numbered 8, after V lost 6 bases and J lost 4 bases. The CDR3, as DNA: TGTGCCAGCTCTCCAACAGGGGCTTCCACTGAAGCTTTCTTT. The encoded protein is CASSPTGASTEAFF.

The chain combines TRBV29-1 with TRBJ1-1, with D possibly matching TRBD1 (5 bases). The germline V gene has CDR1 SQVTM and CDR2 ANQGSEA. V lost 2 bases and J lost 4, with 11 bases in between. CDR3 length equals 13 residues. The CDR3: CSVEKGLVTEAFF. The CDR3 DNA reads TGCAGCGTTGAAAAGGGGTTGGTCACTGAAGCTTTCTTT. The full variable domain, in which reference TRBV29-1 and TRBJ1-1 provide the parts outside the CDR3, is SAVISQKPSRDICQRGTSLTIQCQVDSQVTMMFWYRQQPGQSLTLIATANQGSEATYESGFVIDKFPISRPNLTFSTLTVSNMSPEDSSIYLCSVEKGLVTEAFFGQGTRLTVV.

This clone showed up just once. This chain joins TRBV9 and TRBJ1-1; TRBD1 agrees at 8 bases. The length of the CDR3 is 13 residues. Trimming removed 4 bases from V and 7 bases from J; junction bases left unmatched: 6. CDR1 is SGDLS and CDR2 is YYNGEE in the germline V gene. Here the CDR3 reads CASSPRDRYEAFF. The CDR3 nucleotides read TGTGCCAGCAGCCCCAGGGACAGGTATGAAGCTTTCTTT.

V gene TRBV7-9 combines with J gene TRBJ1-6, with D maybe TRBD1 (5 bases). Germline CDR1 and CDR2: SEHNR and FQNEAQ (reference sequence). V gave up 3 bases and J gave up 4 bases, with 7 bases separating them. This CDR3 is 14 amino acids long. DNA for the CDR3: TGTGCCAGCAGCTTGGGACTGTATAATTCACCCCTCCACTTT. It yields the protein CASSLGLYNSPLHF. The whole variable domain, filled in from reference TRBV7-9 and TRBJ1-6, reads DTGVSQNPRHKITKRGQNVTFRCDPISEHNRLYWYRQTLGQGPEFLTYFQNEAQLEKSRLLSDRFSAERPKGSFSTLEIQRTEQGDSAMYLCASSLGLYNSPLHFGNGTRLTVT.

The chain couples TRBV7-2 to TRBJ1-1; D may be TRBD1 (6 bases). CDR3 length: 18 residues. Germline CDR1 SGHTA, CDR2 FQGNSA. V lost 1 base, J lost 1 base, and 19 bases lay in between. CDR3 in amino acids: CASSLGPHSGQSNTEAFF. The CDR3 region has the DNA TGTGCCAGCAGCTTAGGGCCCCACTCAGGACAGTCGAACACTGAAGCTTTCTTT.